Listed below are T cell receptor beta chains from one sample, sequenced in a study of T-cell reconstitution after alpha-beta-depleted transplantation in children. Each CDR3 protein is one row after TCRdb ran MiXCR on the PCR reads. The sample holds about 490,000 distinct CDR3 sequences, 8% to 11% seen once. Sequenced here: PBMCs, sampled before TCRalphabeta/CD19-depleted stem cell transplant. The receptors here all came from a child aged 2-15 years with inherited bone marrow failure, due to receive a stem cell transplant. CDR3s include the opening cysteine and the closing phenylalanine or tryptophan. D genes are given only for firm matches. The size of a clone is reported for some rows only, either as once, few or many, or as a class for expanded clones.

j_call: TRBJ1-4; v_call: TRBV4-2; d_call: -; cdr3_length: 16; clone_size: many; cdr3_aa: CASSRVGQGLNEKLFF; cdr3_nt: TGTGCCAGCAGCCGCGTTGGGCAGGGGTTGAATGAAAAACTGTTTTTT
j_call: TRBJ2-5; v_call: TRBV4-3; d_call: -; cdr3_length: 14; clone_size: -; cdr3_aa: CASSQAGGGETQYF; cdr3_nt: TGCGCCAGCAGCCAAGCCGGCGGTGGGGAGACCCAGTACTTC
j_call: TRBJ2-2; v_call: TRBV27; d_call: -; cdr3_length: 16; clone_size: many; cdr3_aa: CASSFQGISNTGELFF; cdr3_nt: TGTGCCAGCAGTTTCCAGGGCATTTCGAACACCGGGGAGCTGTTTTTT
j_call: TRBJ2-1; v_call: TRBV7-2; d_call: TRBD1; cdr3_length: 15; clone_size: many; cdr3_aa: CASSLLGQGAYEQFF; cdr3_nt: TGTGCCAGCAGCTTATTGGGACAGGGGGCCTATGAGCAGTTCTTC
j_call: TRBJ2-1; v_call: TRBV29-1; d_call: TRBD2; cdr3_length: 13; clone_size: many; cdr3_aa: CSVGLAGHNEQFF; cdr3_nt: TGCAGCGTTGGGCTAGCGGGGCACAATGAGCAGTTCTTC
j_call: TRBJ2-7; v_call: TRBV20-1; d_call: -; cdr3_length: 12; clone_size: few; cdr3_aa: CSADLRVHEQYF; cdr3_nt: TGCAGTGCTGACCTGAGAGTACACGAGCAGTACTTC
j_call: TRBJ2-7; v_call: TRBV4-3; d_call: -; cdr3_length: 13; clone_size: many; cdr3_aa: CASSQKLGDEQYF; cdr3_nt: TGCGCCAGCAGCCAGAAGCTGGGCGACGAGCAGTACTTC
j_call: TRBJ2-5; v_call: TRBV7-2; d_call: TRBD1; cdr3_length: 16; clone_size: many; cdr3_aa: CASSLDKQGAGETQYF; cdr3_nt: TGTGCCAGCAGCTTAGACAAACAGGGGGCGGGTGAGACCCAGTACTTC
j_call: TRBJ2-1; v_call: TRBV29-1; d_call: TRBD1; cdr3_length: 15; clone_size: -; cdr3_aa: CSVEVRDRGFDEQFF; cdr3_nt: TGCAGCGTTGAGGTCCGGGACAGGGGTTTTGATGAGCAGTTCTTC
j_call: TRBJ1-2; v_call: TRBV5-1; d_call: TRBD1; cdr3_length: 13; clone_size: many; cdr3_aa: CASSLQGADGYTF; cdr3_nt: TGCGCCAGCAGCTTGCAGGGGGCCGATGGCTACACCTTC
j_call: TRBJ2-1; v_call: TRBV27; d_call: TRBD2; cdr3_length: 16; clone_size: many; cdr3_aa: CASSPLAGHSYNEQFF; cdr3_nt: TGTGCCAGCAGTCCCCTAGCGGGACACTCCTACAATGAGCAGTTCTTC
j_call: TRBJ1-2; v_call: TRBV6-1; d_call: -; cdr3_length: 14; clone_size: many; cdr3_aa: CASIGGGRDRGYTF; cdr3_nt: TGTGCCAGCATCGGAGGTGGCAGGGATCGAGGCTACACCTTC
j_call: TRBJ2-2; v_call: TRBV3-1; d_call: TRBD2; cdr3_length: 17; clone_size: many; cdr3_aa: CASSQDSSGSTSGELFF; cdr3_nt: TGTGCCAGCAGCCAAGATAGTAGCGGGAGTACGAGCGGGGAGCTGTTTTTT
j_call: TRBJ1-1; v_call: TRBV7-9; d_call: -; cdr3_length: 12; clone_size: many; cdr3_aa: CASSLSQGEAFF; cdr3_nt: TGTGCCAGCAGCTTAAGCCAGGGTGAAGCTTTCTTT
j_call: TRBJ2-7; v_call: TRBV7-7; d_call: -; cdr3_length: 15; clone_size: many; cdr3_aa: CASSLALGSSYEQYF; cdr3_nt: TGTGCCAGCAGCTTAGCGCTTGGCAGCTCCTACGAGCAGTACTTC
j_call: TRBJ2-3; v_call: TRBV28; d_call: TRBD2; cdr3_length: 16; clone_size: many; cdr3_aa: CASSPRTSGSPLTQYF; cdr3_nt: TGTGCCAGCAGTCCCCGGACTAGCGGGAGCCCTCTGACGCAGTATTTT
j_call: TRBJ2-5; v_call: TRBV7-2; d_call: TRBD2; cdr3_length: 15; clone_size: many; cdr3_aa: CASSLTSGSSETQYF; cdr3_nt: TGTGCCAGCAGCTTAACTAGCGGGAGTTCGGAGACCCAGTACTTC
j_call: TRBJ2-1; v_call: TRBV4-2; d_call: TRBD2; cdr3_length: 17; clone_size: many; cdr3_aa: CASSRYATSGQFNEQFF; cdr3_nt: TGTGCCAGCAGCCGCTACGCAACTAGCGGCCAATTCAATGAGCAGTTCTTC
j_call: TRBJ1-2; v_call: TRBV29-1; d_call: TRBD1; cdr3_length: 13; clone_size: many; cdr3_aa: CSVQGVANYGYTF; cdr3_nt: TGCAGCGTGCAGGGGGTAGCTAACTATGGCTACACCTTC
j_call: TRBJ2-2; v_call: TRBV20-1; d_call: TRBD2; cdr3_length: 15; clone_size: many; cdr3_aa: CSARPAGTGTGELFF; cdr3_nt: TGCAGTGCTAGACCAGCGGGAACTGGCACCGGGGAGCTGTTTTTT
j_call: TRBJ2-7; v_call: TRBV5-1; d_call: -; cdr3_length: 17; clone_size: -; cdr3_aa: CASSFTGSTPRGYEQYF; cdr3_nt: TGCGCCAGCAGCTTTACAGGGTCAACGCCCAGGGGCTACGAGCAGTACTTC
j_call: TRBJ2-1; v_call: TRBV7-3; d_call: TRBD2; cdr3_length: 21; clone_size: few; cdr3_aa: CASSLNFNLAGEVWSYNEQFF; cdr3_nt: TGTGCCAGCAGCTTAAATTTCAACCTAGCGGGAGAAGTTTGGTCCTACAATGAGCAGTTCTTC
j_call: TRBJ2-7; v_call: TRBV7-2; d_call: -; cdr3_length: 14; clone_size: few; cdr3_aa: CASSLEYSRGEQYF; cdr3_nt: TGTGCCAGCAGCTTAGAGTACTCTCGGGGCGAGCAGTACTTC
j_call: TRBJ1-5; v_call: TRBV16; d_call: -; cdr3_length: 14; clone_size: -; cdr3_aa: CASSLLGGGQPQHF; cdr3_nt: TGTGCCAGCAGCCTTCTTGGGGGGGGGCAGCCCCAGCATTTT
j_call: TRBJ2-3; v_call: TRBV12-3/TRBV12-4; d_call: TRBD1; cdr3_length: 18; clone_size: few; cdr3_aa: CASSPGTGAILSTDTQYF; cdr3_nt: TGTGCCAGCAGCCCCGGGACAGGGGCGATCTTAAGCACAGATACGCAGTATTTT
j_call: TRBJ1-5; v_call: TRBV12-3/TRBV12-4; d_call: -; cdr3_length: 13; clone_size: many; cdr3_aa: CASSRGGNQPQHF; cdr3_nt: TGTGCCAGCAGCAGGGGCGGCAATCAGCCCCAGCATTTT
j_call: TRBJ1-4; v_call: TRBV7-9; d_call: -; cdr3_length: 16; clone_size: few; cdr3_aa: CASSQAPGIHNEKLFF; cdr3_nt: TGTGCCAGCAGCCAGGCCCCCGGGATCCATAATGAAAAACTGTTTTTT
j_call: TRBJ2-1; v_call: TRBV5-4; d_call: -; cdr3_length: 13; clone_size: -; cdr3_aa: CASKETGYNEQFF; cdr3_nt: TGTGCCAGCAAAGAAACGGGTTACAATGAGCAGTTCTTC
j_call: TRBJ2-5; v_call: TRBV12-3/TRBV12-4; d_call: -; cdr3_length: 15; clone_size: many; cdr3_aa: CASSFLGGAGETQYF; cdr3_nt: TGTGCCAGCAGTTTTCTTGGGGGAGCGGGTGAGACCCAGTACTTC
j_call: TRBJ1-1; v_call: TRBV6-2/TRBV6-3; d_call: -; cdr3_length: 15; clone_size: many; cdr3_aa: CASSYEGSWGTEAFF; cdr3_nt: TGTGCCAGCAGTTACGAGGGTTCGTGGGGCACTGAAGCTTTCTTT
j_call: TRBJ1-4; v_call: TRBV20-1; d_call: TRBD1; cdr3_length: 16; clone_size: few; cdr3_aa: CSARPRQGAANEKLFF; cdr3_nt: TGCAGTGCCCGACCCCGACAGGGGGCTGCTAATGAAAAACTGTTTTTT
j_call: TRBJ2-7; v_call: TRBV27; d_call: -; cdr3_length: 15; clone_size: many; cdr3_aa: CASSPQGPWDYEQYF; cdr3_nt: TGTGCCAGCAGTCCGCAGGGGCCGTGGGACTACGAGCAGTACTTC
j_call: TRBJ2-7; v_call: TRBV7-2; d_call: TRBD1; cdr3_length: 14; clone_size: few; cdr3_aa: CASSVGQEIYEQYF; cdr3_nt: TGTGCCAGCAGCGTGGGACAGGAGATCTACGAGCAGTACTTC
j_call: TRBJ1-2; v_call: TRBV7-2; d_call: TRBD1; cdr3_length: 14; clone_size: many; cdr3_aa: CASRSGTGAYGYTF; cdr3_nt: TGTGCCAGCAGGTCCGGGACAGGGGCCTATGGCTACACCTTC
j_call: TRBJ2-3; v_call: TRBV7-9; d_call: -; cdr3_length: 15; clone_size: -; cdr3_aa: CASSLASDIADTQYF; cdr3_nt: TGTGCCAGCAGCTTAGCCTCGGACATCGCAGATACGCAGTATTTT
j_call: TRBJ1-1; v_call: TRBV5-1; d_call: -; cdr3_length: 17; clone_size: many; cdr3_aa: CASSLALLGTLNTEAFF; cdr3_nt: TGCGCCAGCAGCTTGGCCCTATTGGGCACATTGAACACTGAAGCTTTCTTT
j_call: TRBJ1-1; v_call: TRBV6-5; d_call: TRBD1; cdr3_length: 18; clone_size: few; cdr3_aa: CASSYHRGKVGVNTEAFF; cdr3_nt: TGTGCCAGCAGTTACCACAGGGGGAAGGTAGGGGTGAACACTGAAGCTTTCTTT
j_call: TRBJ2-3; v_call: TRBV24-1; d_call: -; cdr3_length: 15; clone_size: -; cdr3_aa: CATSDFGGPTDTQYF; cdr3_nt: TGTGCCACCAGTGATTTCGGGGGACCCACAGATACGCAGTATTTT
j_call: TRBJ2-1; v_call: TRBV19; d_call: -; cdr3_length: 15; clone_size: -; cdr3_aa: CASGIVGGSYNEQFF; cdr3_nt: TGTGCCAGTGGTATAGTGGGAGGATCCTACAATGAGCAGTTCTTC
j_call: TRBJ2-3; v_call: TRBV5-1; d_call: -; cdr3_length: 15; clone_size: many; cdr3_aa: CASSLGPRSTDTQYF; cdr3_nt: TGCGCCAGCAGCTTGGGTCCTAGAAGCACAGATACGCAGTATTTT
j_call: TRBJ2-7; v_call: TRBV6-5; d_call: TRBD2; cdr3_length: 14; clone_size: many; cdr3_aa: CASSWREGSYEQYF; cdr3_nt: TGTGCCAGCAGCTGGCGGGAGGGGTCCTACGAGCAGTACTTC
j_call: TRBJ1-2; v_call: TRBV5-4; d_call: TRBD1; cdr3_length: 16; clone_size: few; cdr3_aa: CASSLGRTGGFHGYTF; cdr3_nt: TGTGCCAGCAGCTTGGGGCGGACAGGGGGTTTTCATGGCTACACCTTC
j_call: TRBJ2-1; v_call: TRBV29-1; d_call: -; cdr3_length: 12; clone_size: many; cdr3_aa: CSVEFVYNEQFF; cdr3_nt: TGCAGCGTTGAATTCGTCTACAATGAGCAGTTCTTC
j_call: TRBJ2-7; v_call: TRBV4-1; d_call: TRBD1; cdr3_length: 16; clone_size: many; cdr3_aa: CASSQTTGTGAWEQYF; cdr3_nt: TGCGCCAGCAGCCAAACAACCGGGACAGGGGCGTGGGAGCAGTACTTC
j_call: TRBJ1-5; v_call: TRBV15; d_call: -; cdr3_length: 15; clone_size: many; cdr3_aa: CATSREQLGGEPQHF; cdr3_nt: TGTGCCACCAGCAGAGAACAGCTTGGTGGTGAGCCCCAGCATTTT
j_call: TRBJ2-1; v_call: TRBV5-1; d_call: -; cdr3_length: 13; clone_size: many; cdr3_aa: CASTKGLGNEQFF; cdr3_nt: TGCGCCAGCACAAAAGGCCTAGGCAATGAGCAGTTCTTC
j_call: TRBJ2-1; v_call: TRBV5-1; d_call: TRBD2; cdr3_length: 16; clone_size: many; cdr3_aa: CASSFDAGGSYNEQFF; cdr3_nt: TGCGCCAGCAGCTTCGACGCGGGAGGTAGCTACAATGAGCAGTTCTTC
j_call: TRBJ2-7; v_call: TRBV4-3; d_call: TRBD1; cdr3_length: 14; clone_size: many; cdr3_aa: CASSPRHRGKEQYF; cdr3_nt: TGCGCCAGCAGCCCACGGCACAGGGGGAAGGAGCAGTACTTC
j_call: TRBJ1-1; v_call: TRBV7-2; d_call: TRBD1; cdr3_length: 13; clone_size: -; cdr3_aa: CASSLGRAGGAFF; cdr3_nt: TGTGCCAGCAGCTTAGGTAGGGCAGGGGGAGCTTTCTTT
j_call: TRBJ2-2; v_call: TRBV27; d_call: -; cdr3_length: 15; clone_size: few; cdr3_aa: CASSLWAGNTGELFF; cdr3_nt: TGTGCCAGCAGTTTATGGGCGGGAAACACCGGGGAGCTGTTTTTT
j_call: TRBJ2-4; v_call: TRBV20-1; d_call: TRBD2; cdr3_length: 17; clone_size: -; cdr3_aa: CSATRLAGGPAKNIQYF; cdr3_nt: TGCAGTGCTACCCGACTAGCGGGAGGGCCAGCCAAAAACATTCAGTACTTC
j_call: TRBJ2-7; v_call: TRBV5-1; d_call: -; cdr3_length: 14; clone_size: many; cdr3_aa: CSSSPTGQSYEQYF; cdr3_nt: TGCTCCAGCAGCCCTACCGGACAGTCCTACGAGCAGTACTTC
j_call: TRBJ2-1; v_call: TRBV20-1; d_call: -; cdr3_length: 16; clone_size: many; cdr3_aa: CSARDPVKSSFDEQFF; cdr3_nt: TGCAGTGCTAGAGATCCAGTTAAATCTAGCTTCGATGAGCAGTTCTTC
j_call: TRBJ1-4; v_call: TRBV4-2; d_call: -; cdr3_length: 18; clone_size: many; cdr3_aa: CASSQDTWVEPAGEKLFF; cdr3_nt: TGTGCCAGCAGCCAAGACACCTGGGTTGAGCCAGCGGGTGAAAAACTGTTTTTT
j_call: TRBJ1-1; v_call: TRBV7-9; d_call: -; cdr3_length: 14; clone_size: many; cdr3_aa: CASSPGTLGTEAFF; cdr3_nt: TGTGCCAGCAGCCCCGGGACACTGGGAACTGAAGCTTTCTTT
j_call: TRBJ1-4; v_call: TRBV28; d_call: -; cdr3_length: 14; clone_size: many; cdr3_aa: CASSLDGPGEKLFF; cdr3_nt: TGTGCCAGCAGCTTGGACGGACCTGGGGAAAAACTGTTTTTT
j_call: TRBJ2-2; v_call: TRBV5-1; d_call: -; cdr3_length: 12; clone_size: many; cdr3_aa: CASSLVDGELFF; cdr3_nt: TGCGCCAGCAGCTTGGTCGACGGGGAGCTGTTTTTT
j_call: TRBJ2-3; v_call: TRBV6-5; d_call: TRBD2; cdr3_length: 18; clone_size: many; cdr3_aa: CASSSGLAGARGTDTQYF; cdr3_nt: TGTGCCAGCAGCTCGGGACTAGCGGGAGCCAGGGGCACAGATACGCAGTATTTT